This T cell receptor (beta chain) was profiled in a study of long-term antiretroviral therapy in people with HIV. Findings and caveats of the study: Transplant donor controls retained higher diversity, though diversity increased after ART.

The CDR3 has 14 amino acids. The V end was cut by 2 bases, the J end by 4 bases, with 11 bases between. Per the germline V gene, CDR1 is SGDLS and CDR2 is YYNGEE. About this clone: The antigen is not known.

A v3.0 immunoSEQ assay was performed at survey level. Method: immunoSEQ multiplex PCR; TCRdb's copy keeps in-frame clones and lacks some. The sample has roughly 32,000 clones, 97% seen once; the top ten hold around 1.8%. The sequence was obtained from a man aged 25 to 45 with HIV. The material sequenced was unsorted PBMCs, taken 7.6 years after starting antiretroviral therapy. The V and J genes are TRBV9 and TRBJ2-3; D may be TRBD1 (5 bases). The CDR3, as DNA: TGTGCCAGCAGCGTTTGGCAGGGCCCAGATACGCAGTATTTT. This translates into CASSVWQGPDTQYF.